This T cell receptor (beta chain) was recovered during a study of blood T cell repertoires in COVID-19. About the research overall: Samples representing acute and convalescent COVID-19 were sourced from the United States, Italy and Spain. Nucleic acid was either cDNA or gDNA, and it came from T cells, B-cell-depleted T cells, or PBMCs.

In the authors' methods: Reference gene primers were amplified, and this amplification served to estimate nucleated cell counts. Sequenced by immunoSEQ multiplex PCR; TCRdb stores in-frame clones only, minus some. V and J calls and clone size come straight from that table; D and trimming were deduced from the DNA. The sample lists some 250,000 clones, roughly 80% occurring once. This CDR3 has 16 residues. With V trimmed by 4 bases and J by 0 bases, 6 bases remained unmatched. Per the germline V gene, CDR1 is SGHVS and CDR2 is FQNEAQ. J is TRBJ1-1 and V is TRBV7-8; the match to TRBD1 covers 9 bases. Sequenced sample: peripheral blood. The TCR originated in a woman of 80 years or more with acute or convalescent COVID-19. CDR3 DNA sequence: TGTGCCAGCAGCTCACAGGGGGCGCGGATGAACACTGAAGCTTTCTTT. Protein sequence: CASSSQGARMNTEAFF.